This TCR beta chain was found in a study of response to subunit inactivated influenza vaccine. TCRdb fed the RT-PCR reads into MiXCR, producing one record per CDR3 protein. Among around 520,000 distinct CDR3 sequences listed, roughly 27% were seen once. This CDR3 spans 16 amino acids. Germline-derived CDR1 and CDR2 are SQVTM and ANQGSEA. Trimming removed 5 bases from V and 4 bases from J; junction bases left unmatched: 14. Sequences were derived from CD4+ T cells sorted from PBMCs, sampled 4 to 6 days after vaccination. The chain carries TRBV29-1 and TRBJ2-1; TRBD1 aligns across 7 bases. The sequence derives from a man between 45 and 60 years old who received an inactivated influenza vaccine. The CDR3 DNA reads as TGCAGCGTTAGTCCCGGGACAGTCCCGGGGTACAATGAGCAGTTCTTC. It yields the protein CSVSPGTVPGYNEQFF.